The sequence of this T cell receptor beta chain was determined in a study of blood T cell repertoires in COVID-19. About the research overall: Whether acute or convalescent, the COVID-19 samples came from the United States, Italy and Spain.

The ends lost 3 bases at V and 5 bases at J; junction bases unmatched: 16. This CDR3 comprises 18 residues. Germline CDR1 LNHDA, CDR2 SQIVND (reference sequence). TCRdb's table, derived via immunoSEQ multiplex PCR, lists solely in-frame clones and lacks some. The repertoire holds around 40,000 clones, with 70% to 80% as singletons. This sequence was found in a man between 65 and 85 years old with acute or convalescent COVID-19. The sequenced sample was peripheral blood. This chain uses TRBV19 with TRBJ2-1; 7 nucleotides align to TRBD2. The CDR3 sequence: CASSMWGLPISRHNEQFF. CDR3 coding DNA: TGTGCCAGTAGTATGTGGGGACTACCTATTTCACGGCACAATGAGCAGTTCTTC. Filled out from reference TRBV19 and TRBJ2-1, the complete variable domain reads DGGITQSPKYLFRKEGQNVTLSCEQNLNHDAMYWYRQDPGQGLRLIYYSQIVNDFQKGDIAEGYSVSREKKESFPLTVTSAQKNPTAFYLCASSMWGLPISRHNEQFFGPGTRLTVL.